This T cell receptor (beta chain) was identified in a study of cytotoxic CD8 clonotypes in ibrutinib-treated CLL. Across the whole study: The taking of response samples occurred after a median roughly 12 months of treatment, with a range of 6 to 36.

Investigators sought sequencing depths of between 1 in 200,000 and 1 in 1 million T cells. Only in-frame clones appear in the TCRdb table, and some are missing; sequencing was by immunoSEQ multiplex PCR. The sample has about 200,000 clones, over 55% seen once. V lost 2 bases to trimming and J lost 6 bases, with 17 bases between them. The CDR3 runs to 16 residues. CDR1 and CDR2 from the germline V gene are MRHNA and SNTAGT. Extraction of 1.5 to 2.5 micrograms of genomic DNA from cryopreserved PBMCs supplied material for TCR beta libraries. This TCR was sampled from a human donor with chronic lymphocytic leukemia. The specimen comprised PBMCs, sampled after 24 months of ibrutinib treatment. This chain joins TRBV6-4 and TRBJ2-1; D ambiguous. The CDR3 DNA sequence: TGTGCCAGCAGTGACACGATTGTGGGAATCTCCAATGAGCAGTTCTTC. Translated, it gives CASSDTIVGISNEQFF.